The T cell receptor beta chain under discussion was sequenced for a study of blood T cell repertoires in COVID-19. Study as a whole: Sites in the United States, Italy and Spain provided acute and convalescent COVID-19 samples. T cells, B-cell-depleted T cells, or PBMCs supplied cDNA or gDNA.

The table lists this clone with many counts. CDR1 and CDR2 (germline): SGHAT, FQNNGV. This CDR3 region has 13 residues. Trimming cost V 7 bases and J 4 bases, with 13 bases left between them. Profiled with immunoSEQ multiplex PCR; TCRdb holds only in-frame clones, not every one. Here the sample spans about 66,000 clones, about 86% being singletons. The specimen sequenced was peripheral blood. This receptor was obtained from a man between 45 and 60 years old with active COVID-19. The rearrangement joins TRBV11-2 to TRBJ1-1, with D unclear. The chain's CDR3 is CASMSSSITEAFF. The CDR3 bases are TGTGCCAGCATGAGTTCTTCGATCACTGAAGCTTTCTTT.